Presented here are 6 T cell receptor beta chains from one specimen sequenced in a study of blood T cell repertoires in COVID-19. Method: immunoSEQ multiplex PCR; TCRdb's copy keeps in-frame clones and lacks some. The data show some 320,000 clones, about 92% seen once. Material for sequencing was PBMCs or T cells enriched from blood (not recorded which). These receptors all stem from a man between 60 and 75 years old who had recovered from COVID-19.

V is TRBV7-3 and J is TRBJ2-1, with D maybe TRBD2 (6 bases). The CDR3 has 15 amino acids. CDR1 SGHTA and CDR2 FQGTGA come from the germline V gene. Trimming cost V 0 bases and J 3 bases, with 9 bases left between them. The CDR3 here is CASSLTGGIYNEQFF. The CDR3 DNA reads TGTGCCAGCAGCTTAACTGGCGGGATCTACAATGAGCAGTTCTTC.

This clone appeared a single time. The gene calls are TRBV27 and TRBJ1-3; TRBD1 agrees at 8 bases. With 4 bases clipped from V and 2 bases from J, the junction kept 7 bases outside the gene matches. This CDR3 is 16 amino acids long. Looked up from germline, CDR1 is MNHEY and CDR2 is SMNVEV (reference sequence). CDR3: CASSSQGTGTGNTIYF. CDR3 DNA sequence: TGTGCCAGCAGTTCCCAGGGGACAGGAACTGGAAACACCATATATTTT.

The chain employs TRBV11-3 and TRBJ2-7; a weak D match, TRBD2 (5 bases). Germline loops: CDR1 SGHNT, CDR2 YENEEA. The V and J ends lost 3 bases and 3 bases respectively, with 12 bases between them. This CDR3 comprises 14 residues. CDR3 bases: TGTGCCAGCAGCTTTGGTGGACTTAACTACGAGCAGTACTTC. Protein sequence: CASSFGGLNYEQYF.

This clone was counted only a few times. This chain joins TRBV11-2 and TRBJ2-3; TRBD1 matches 9 bases. Germline CDR1 SGHAT, CDR2 FQNNGV. The CDR3 sequence is 16 residues long. V gave up 0 bases and J gave up 9 bases; unmatched junction bases: 10. Here the CDR3 reads CASSLDGGQGKPTQYF. CDR3 bases: TGTGCCAGCAGCTTAGATGGGGGACAGGGTAAACCAACGCAGTATTTT.

The V call is TRBV4-1, the J call TRBJ2-1, with a weak D call TRBD1 (5 bases). Germline CDR1 and CDR2: MGHRA and YSYEKL. The V and J ends lost 5 bases and 1 base respectively, with 9 bases between them. This CDR3 has 14 amino acids. The CDR3 sequence is CASSWAGSYNEQFF. In nucleotides, the CDR3 is TGCGCCAGCAGCTGGGCAGGGTCCTACAATGAGCAGTTCTTC.

The gene calls are TRBV30 and TRBJ1-1; D unresolved. The CDR3 has 14 residues. Germline CDR1 is GTSNPN and CDR2 is SVGIG (reference sequence). Trimming removed 1 base at V and 4 bases at J, with 13 bases between. CDR3 residues: CAWSGVLRSTEAFF. As DNA, the CDR3 is TGTGCCTGGAGTGGTGTGTTGAGGAGCACTGAAGCTTTCTTT.